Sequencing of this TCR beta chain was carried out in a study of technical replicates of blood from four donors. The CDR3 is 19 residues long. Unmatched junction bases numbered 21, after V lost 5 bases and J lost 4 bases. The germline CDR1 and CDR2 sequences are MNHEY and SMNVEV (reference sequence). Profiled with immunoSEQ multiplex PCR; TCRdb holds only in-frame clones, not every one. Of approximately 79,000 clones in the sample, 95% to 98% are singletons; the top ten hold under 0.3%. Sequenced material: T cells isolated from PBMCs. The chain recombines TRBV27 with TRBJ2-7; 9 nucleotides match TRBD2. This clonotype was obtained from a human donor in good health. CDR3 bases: TGTGCCAGCAGTCCCAGGCACCTAGCGGGATCTACTTTGGTGTACGAGCAGTACTTC. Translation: CASSPRHLAGSTLVYEQYF.